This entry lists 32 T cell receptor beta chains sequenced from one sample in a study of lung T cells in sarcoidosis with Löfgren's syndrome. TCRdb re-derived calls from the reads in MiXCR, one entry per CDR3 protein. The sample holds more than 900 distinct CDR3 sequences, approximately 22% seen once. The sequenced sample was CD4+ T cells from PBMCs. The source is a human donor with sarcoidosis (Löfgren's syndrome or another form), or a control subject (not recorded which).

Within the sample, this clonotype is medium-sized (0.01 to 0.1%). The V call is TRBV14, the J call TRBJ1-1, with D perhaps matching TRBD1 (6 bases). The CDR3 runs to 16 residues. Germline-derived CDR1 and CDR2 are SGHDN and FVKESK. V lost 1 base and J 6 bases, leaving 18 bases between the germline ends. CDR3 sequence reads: CASSQGNRGALSEAFF. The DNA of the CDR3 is TGTGCCAGCAGCCAAGGTAACCGGGGGGCGCTTTCTGAAGCTTTCTTT. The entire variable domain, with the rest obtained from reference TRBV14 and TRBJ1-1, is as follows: EAGVTQFPSHSVIEKGQTVTLRCDPISGHDNLYWYRRVMGKEIKFLLHFVKESKQDESGMPNNRFLAERTGGTYSTLKVQPAELEDSGVYFCASSQGNRGALSEAFFGQGTRLTVV.

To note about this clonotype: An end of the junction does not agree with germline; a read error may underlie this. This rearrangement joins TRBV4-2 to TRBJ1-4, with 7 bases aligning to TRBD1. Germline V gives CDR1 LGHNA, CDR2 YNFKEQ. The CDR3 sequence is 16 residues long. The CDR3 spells CASSRGQVDGHEKLFF. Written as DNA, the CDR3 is TGTGCCAGCAGCCGTGGACAGGTGGATGGCCATGAAAAGCTGTTTTTT.

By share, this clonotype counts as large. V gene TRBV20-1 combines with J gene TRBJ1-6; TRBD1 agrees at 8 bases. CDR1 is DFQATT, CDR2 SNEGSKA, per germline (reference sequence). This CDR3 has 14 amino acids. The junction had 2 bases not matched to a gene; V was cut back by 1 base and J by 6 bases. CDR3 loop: CSARVQGANSPLHF. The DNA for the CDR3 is TGCAGTGCTAGAGTTCAGGGGGCTAATTCACCCCTCCACTTT.

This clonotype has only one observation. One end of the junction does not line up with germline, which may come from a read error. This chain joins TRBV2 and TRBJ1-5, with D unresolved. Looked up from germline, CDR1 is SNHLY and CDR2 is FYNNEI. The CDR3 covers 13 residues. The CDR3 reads CASSTYSNQPQHF. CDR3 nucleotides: TGTGCCAGCAGTACATATAGCAATCAGCCTCAGCATTTT. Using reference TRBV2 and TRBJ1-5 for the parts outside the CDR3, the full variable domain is EPEVTQTPSHQVTQMGQEVILRCVPISNHLYFYWYRQILGQKVEFLVSFYNNEISEKSEIFDDQFSVERPDGSNFTLKIRSTKLEDSAMYFCASSTYSNQPQHFGDGTRLSIL.

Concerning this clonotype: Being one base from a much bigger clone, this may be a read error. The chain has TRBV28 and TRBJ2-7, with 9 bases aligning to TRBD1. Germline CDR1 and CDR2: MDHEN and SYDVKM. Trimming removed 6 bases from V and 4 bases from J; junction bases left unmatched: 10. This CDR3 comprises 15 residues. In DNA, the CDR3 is TGTGCCAGCAGACTACAGGGGGCGCGAATTTACGAGCAGTACTTC. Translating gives CASRLQGARIYEQYF.

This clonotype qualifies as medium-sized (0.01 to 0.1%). This chain's CDR3 is CASSLDAGELFF. CDR3 nucleotides: TGTGCCAGCAGCTTGGATGCCGGGGAGCTGTTTTTT. The chain couples TRBV5-4 to TRBJ2-2; D is unresolved. Trimming left V 0 bases short and J 6 bases short, with 3 bases between. The CDR3 extends over 12 amino acids. Germline V gives CDR1 SGHNT, CDR2 YYREEE (reference sequence).

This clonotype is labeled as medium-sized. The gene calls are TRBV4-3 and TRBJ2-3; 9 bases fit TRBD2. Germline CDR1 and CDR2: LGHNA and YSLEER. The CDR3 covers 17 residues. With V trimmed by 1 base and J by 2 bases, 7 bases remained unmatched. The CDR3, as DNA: TGCGCCAGCAGCCAAGTAATAGCGGGAGCCCTCACAGATACGCAGTATTTT. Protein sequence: CASSQVIAGALTDTQYF.

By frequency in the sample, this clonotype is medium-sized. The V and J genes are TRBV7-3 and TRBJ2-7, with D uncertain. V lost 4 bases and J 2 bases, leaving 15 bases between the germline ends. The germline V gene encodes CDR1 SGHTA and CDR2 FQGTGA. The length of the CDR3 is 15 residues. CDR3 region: CASSSQRWATYEQYF. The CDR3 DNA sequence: TGTGCCAGCAGCTCCCAACGGTGGGCTACCTACGAGCAGTACTTC.

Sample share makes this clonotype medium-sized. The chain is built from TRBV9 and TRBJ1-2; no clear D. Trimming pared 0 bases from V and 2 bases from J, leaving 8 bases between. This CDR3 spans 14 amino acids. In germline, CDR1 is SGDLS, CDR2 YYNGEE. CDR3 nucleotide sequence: TGTGCCAGCAGCGTAGGCAACAGCAACTATGGCTACACCTTC. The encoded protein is CASSVGNSNYGYTF.

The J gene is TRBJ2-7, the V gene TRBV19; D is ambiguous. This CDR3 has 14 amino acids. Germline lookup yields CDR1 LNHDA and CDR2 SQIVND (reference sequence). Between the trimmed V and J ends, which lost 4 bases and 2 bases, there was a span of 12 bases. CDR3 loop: CASSKLTAPYEQYF. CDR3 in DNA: TGTGCCAGTAGTAAACTAACGGCACCCTACGAGCAGTACTTC. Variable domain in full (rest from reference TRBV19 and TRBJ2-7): DGGITQSPKYLFRKEGQNVTLSCEQNLNHDAMYWYRQDPGQGLRLIYYSQIVNDFQKGDIAEGYSVSREKKESFPLTVTSAQKNPTAFYLCASSKLTAPYEQYFGPGTRLTVT.

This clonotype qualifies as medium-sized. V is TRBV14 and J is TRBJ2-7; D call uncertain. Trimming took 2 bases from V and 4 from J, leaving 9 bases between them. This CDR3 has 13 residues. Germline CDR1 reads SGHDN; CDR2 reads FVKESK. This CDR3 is CASSQRTKYEQYF. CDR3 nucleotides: TGTGCCAGCAGCCAAAGAACTAAGTACGAGCAGTACTTC.

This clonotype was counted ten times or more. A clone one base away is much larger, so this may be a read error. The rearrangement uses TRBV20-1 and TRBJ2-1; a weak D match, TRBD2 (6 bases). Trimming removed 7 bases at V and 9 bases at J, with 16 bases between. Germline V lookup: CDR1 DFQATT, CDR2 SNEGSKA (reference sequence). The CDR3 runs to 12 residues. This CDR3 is CSGSRDSPEQFF. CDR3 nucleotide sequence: TGCAGTGGCTCCCGGGACTCCCCTGAGCAGTTCTTC.

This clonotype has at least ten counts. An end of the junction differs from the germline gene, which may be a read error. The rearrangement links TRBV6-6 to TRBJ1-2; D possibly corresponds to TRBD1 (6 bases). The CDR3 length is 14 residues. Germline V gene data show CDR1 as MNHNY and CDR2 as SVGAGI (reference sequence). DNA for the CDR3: TGTGCCAGCAGTTACATCCTGGGGGCCCGTGGCCACACCTTC. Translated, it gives CASSYILGARGHTF.

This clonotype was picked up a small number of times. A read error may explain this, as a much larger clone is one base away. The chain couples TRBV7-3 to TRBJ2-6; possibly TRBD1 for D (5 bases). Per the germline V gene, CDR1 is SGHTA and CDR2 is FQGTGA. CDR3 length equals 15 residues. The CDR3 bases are TGTGCCAGCAGGCAACAAAGCGCTGGGGCCGACGTCCTGACTTTC. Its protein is CASRQQSAGADVLTF.

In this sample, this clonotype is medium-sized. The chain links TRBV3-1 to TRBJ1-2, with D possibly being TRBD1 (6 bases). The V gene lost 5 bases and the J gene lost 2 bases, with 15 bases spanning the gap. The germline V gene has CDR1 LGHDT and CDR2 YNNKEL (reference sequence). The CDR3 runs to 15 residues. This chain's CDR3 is CASSYSGQLNYGYTF. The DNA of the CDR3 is TGTGCCAGCAGCTACTCGGGACAACTAAACTATGGCTACACCTTC.

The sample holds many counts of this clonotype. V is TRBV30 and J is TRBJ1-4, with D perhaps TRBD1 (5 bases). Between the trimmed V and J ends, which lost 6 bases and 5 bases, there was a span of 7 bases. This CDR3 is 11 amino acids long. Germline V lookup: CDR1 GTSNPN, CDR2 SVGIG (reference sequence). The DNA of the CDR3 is TGTGCCTGTGAGGGGAATGAAAAACTGTTTTTT. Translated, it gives CACEGNEKLFF.

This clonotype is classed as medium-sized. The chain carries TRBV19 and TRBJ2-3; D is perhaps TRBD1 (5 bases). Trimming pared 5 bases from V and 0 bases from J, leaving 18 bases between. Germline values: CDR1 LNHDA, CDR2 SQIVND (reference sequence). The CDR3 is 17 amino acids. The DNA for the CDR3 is TGTGCCAGTAGTCCGAGACAGCCTTCGTCTAGCACAGATACGCAGTATTTT. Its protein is CASSPRQPSSSTDTQYF.

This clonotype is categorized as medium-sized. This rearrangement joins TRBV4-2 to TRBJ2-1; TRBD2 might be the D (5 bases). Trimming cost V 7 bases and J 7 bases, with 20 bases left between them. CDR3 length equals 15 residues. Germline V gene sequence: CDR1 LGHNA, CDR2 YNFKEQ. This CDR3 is CASTQRPTPGNEQFF. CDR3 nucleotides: TGTGCCAGCACGCAAAGACCTACCCCGGGAAATGAGCAGTTCTTC.

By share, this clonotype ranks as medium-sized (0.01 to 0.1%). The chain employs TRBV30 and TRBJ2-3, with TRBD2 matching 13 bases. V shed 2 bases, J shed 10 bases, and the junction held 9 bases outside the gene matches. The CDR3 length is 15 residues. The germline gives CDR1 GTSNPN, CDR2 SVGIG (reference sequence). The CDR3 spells CAWSPLAGGPIAQYF. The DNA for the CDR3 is TGTGCCTGGAGTCCACTAGCGGGAGGGCCTATAGCGCAGTATTTT.

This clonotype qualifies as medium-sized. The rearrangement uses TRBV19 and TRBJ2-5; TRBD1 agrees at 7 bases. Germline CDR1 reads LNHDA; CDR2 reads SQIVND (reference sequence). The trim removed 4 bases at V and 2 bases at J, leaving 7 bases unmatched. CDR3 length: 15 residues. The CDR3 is CASSRFPGQQETQYF. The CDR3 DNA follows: TGTGCCAGTAGTAGATTCCCGGGACAGCAAGAGACCCAGTACTTC.

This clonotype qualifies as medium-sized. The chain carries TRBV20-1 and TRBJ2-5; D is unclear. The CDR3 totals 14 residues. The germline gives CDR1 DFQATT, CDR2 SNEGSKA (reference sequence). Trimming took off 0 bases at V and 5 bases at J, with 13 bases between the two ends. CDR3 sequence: CSARDRVSLETQYF. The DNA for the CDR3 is TGCAGTGCTAGAGATCGAGTGAGTTTGGAGACCCAGTACTTC.

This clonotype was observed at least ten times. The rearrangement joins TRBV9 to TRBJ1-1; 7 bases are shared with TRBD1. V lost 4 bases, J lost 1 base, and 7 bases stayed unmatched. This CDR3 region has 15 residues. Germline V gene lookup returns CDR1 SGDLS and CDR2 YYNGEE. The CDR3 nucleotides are TGTGCCAGCAGCCCGCAACAGGGGACGAACACTGAAGCTTTCTTT. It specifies CASSPQQGTNTEAFF.

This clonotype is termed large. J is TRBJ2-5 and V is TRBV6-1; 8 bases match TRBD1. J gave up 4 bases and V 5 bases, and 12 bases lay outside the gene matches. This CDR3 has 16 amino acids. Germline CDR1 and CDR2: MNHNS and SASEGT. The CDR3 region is CASSLGLGGTGETQYF. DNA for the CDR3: TGTGCCAGCAGTTTGGGACTGGGTGGGACAGGAGAGACCCAGTACTTC.

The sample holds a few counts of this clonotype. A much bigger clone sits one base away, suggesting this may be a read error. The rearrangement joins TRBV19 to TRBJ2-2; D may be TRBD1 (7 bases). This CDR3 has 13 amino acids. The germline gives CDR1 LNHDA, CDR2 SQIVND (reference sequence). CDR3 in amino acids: CASRDSNTGGLFF. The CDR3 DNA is TGTGCCAGCCGGGACAGCAACACCGGGGGGCTGTTTTTT. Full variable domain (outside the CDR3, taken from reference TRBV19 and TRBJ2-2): DGGITQSPKYLFRKEGQNVTLSCEQNLNHDAMYWYRQDPGQGLRLIYYSQIVNDFQKGDIAEGYSVSREKKESFPLTVTSAQKNPTAFYLCASRDSNTGGLFFGEGSRLTVL.

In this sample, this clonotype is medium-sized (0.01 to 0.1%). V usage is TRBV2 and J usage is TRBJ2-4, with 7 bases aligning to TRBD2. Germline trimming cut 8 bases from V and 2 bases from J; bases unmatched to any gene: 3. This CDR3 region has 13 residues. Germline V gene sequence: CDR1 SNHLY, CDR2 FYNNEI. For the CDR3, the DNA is TGTGCCAGCTCCGGGACTACCAAAAACATTCAGTACTTC. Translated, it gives CASSGTTKNIQYF.

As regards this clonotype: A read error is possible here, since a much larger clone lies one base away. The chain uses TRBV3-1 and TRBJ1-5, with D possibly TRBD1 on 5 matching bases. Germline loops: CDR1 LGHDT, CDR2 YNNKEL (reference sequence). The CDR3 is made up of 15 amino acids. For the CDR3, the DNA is TGTGCCAGCATCCAAGAACCACTCAAAGGGGAACCCCAGCATTTT. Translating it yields CASIQEPLKGEPQHF.

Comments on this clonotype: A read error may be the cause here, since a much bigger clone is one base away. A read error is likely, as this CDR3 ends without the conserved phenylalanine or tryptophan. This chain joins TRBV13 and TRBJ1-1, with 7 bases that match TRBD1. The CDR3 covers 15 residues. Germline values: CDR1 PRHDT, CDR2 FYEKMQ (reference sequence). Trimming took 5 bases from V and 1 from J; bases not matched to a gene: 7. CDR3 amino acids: CASSPQQGTNTEAFI. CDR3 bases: TGTGCCAGCAGCCCGCAACAGGGGACGAACACTGAAGCTTTCATT.

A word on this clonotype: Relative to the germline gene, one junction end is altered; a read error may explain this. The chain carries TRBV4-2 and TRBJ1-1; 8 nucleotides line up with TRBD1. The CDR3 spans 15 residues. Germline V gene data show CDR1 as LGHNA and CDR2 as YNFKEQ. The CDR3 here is CANSLQGAWNTEAFF. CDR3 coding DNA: TGTGCCAACAGCCTCCAGGGGGCGTGGAACACGGAAGCTTTCTTT.

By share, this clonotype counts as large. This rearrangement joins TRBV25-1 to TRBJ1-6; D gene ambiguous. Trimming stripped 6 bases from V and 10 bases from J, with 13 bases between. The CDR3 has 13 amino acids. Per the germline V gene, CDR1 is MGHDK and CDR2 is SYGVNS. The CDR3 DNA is TGTGCCAGCAGCCTGGGAGGGTCGTCACCCCTCCACTTT. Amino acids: CASSLGGSSPLHF.

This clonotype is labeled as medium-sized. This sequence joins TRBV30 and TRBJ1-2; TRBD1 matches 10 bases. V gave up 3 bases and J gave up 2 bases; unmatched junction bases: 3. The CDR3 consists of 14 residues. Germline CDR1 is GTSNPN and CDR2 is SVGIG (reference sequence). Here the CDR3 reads CAWSPGQGNYGYTF. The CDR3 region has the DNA TGTGCCTGGAGCCCGGGACAGGGGAACTATGGCTACACCTTC.

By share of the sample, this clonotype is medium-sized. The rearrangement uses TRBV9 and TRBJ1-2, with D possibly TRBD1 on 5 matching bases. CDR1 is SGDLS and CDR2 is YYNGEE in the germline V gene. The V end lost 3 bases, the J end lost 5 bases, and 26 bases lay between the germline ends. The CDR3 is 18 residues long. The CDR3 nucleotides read TGTGCCAGCAGCGGAGCCGCCTTGGGGCAGACCCAAGGATATGGCTACACCTTC. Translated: CASSGAALGQTQGYGYTF.

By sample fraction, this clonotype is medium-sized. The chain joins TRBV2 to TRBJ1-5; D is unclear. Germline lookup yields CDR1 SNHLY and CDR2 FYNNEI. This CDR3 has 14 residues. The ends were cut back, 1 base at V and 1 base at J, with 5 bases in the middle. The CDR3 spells CASSEVGSNQPQHF. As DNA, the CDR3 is TGTGCCAGCAGTGAAGTTGGCAGCAATCAGCCCCAGCATTTT.